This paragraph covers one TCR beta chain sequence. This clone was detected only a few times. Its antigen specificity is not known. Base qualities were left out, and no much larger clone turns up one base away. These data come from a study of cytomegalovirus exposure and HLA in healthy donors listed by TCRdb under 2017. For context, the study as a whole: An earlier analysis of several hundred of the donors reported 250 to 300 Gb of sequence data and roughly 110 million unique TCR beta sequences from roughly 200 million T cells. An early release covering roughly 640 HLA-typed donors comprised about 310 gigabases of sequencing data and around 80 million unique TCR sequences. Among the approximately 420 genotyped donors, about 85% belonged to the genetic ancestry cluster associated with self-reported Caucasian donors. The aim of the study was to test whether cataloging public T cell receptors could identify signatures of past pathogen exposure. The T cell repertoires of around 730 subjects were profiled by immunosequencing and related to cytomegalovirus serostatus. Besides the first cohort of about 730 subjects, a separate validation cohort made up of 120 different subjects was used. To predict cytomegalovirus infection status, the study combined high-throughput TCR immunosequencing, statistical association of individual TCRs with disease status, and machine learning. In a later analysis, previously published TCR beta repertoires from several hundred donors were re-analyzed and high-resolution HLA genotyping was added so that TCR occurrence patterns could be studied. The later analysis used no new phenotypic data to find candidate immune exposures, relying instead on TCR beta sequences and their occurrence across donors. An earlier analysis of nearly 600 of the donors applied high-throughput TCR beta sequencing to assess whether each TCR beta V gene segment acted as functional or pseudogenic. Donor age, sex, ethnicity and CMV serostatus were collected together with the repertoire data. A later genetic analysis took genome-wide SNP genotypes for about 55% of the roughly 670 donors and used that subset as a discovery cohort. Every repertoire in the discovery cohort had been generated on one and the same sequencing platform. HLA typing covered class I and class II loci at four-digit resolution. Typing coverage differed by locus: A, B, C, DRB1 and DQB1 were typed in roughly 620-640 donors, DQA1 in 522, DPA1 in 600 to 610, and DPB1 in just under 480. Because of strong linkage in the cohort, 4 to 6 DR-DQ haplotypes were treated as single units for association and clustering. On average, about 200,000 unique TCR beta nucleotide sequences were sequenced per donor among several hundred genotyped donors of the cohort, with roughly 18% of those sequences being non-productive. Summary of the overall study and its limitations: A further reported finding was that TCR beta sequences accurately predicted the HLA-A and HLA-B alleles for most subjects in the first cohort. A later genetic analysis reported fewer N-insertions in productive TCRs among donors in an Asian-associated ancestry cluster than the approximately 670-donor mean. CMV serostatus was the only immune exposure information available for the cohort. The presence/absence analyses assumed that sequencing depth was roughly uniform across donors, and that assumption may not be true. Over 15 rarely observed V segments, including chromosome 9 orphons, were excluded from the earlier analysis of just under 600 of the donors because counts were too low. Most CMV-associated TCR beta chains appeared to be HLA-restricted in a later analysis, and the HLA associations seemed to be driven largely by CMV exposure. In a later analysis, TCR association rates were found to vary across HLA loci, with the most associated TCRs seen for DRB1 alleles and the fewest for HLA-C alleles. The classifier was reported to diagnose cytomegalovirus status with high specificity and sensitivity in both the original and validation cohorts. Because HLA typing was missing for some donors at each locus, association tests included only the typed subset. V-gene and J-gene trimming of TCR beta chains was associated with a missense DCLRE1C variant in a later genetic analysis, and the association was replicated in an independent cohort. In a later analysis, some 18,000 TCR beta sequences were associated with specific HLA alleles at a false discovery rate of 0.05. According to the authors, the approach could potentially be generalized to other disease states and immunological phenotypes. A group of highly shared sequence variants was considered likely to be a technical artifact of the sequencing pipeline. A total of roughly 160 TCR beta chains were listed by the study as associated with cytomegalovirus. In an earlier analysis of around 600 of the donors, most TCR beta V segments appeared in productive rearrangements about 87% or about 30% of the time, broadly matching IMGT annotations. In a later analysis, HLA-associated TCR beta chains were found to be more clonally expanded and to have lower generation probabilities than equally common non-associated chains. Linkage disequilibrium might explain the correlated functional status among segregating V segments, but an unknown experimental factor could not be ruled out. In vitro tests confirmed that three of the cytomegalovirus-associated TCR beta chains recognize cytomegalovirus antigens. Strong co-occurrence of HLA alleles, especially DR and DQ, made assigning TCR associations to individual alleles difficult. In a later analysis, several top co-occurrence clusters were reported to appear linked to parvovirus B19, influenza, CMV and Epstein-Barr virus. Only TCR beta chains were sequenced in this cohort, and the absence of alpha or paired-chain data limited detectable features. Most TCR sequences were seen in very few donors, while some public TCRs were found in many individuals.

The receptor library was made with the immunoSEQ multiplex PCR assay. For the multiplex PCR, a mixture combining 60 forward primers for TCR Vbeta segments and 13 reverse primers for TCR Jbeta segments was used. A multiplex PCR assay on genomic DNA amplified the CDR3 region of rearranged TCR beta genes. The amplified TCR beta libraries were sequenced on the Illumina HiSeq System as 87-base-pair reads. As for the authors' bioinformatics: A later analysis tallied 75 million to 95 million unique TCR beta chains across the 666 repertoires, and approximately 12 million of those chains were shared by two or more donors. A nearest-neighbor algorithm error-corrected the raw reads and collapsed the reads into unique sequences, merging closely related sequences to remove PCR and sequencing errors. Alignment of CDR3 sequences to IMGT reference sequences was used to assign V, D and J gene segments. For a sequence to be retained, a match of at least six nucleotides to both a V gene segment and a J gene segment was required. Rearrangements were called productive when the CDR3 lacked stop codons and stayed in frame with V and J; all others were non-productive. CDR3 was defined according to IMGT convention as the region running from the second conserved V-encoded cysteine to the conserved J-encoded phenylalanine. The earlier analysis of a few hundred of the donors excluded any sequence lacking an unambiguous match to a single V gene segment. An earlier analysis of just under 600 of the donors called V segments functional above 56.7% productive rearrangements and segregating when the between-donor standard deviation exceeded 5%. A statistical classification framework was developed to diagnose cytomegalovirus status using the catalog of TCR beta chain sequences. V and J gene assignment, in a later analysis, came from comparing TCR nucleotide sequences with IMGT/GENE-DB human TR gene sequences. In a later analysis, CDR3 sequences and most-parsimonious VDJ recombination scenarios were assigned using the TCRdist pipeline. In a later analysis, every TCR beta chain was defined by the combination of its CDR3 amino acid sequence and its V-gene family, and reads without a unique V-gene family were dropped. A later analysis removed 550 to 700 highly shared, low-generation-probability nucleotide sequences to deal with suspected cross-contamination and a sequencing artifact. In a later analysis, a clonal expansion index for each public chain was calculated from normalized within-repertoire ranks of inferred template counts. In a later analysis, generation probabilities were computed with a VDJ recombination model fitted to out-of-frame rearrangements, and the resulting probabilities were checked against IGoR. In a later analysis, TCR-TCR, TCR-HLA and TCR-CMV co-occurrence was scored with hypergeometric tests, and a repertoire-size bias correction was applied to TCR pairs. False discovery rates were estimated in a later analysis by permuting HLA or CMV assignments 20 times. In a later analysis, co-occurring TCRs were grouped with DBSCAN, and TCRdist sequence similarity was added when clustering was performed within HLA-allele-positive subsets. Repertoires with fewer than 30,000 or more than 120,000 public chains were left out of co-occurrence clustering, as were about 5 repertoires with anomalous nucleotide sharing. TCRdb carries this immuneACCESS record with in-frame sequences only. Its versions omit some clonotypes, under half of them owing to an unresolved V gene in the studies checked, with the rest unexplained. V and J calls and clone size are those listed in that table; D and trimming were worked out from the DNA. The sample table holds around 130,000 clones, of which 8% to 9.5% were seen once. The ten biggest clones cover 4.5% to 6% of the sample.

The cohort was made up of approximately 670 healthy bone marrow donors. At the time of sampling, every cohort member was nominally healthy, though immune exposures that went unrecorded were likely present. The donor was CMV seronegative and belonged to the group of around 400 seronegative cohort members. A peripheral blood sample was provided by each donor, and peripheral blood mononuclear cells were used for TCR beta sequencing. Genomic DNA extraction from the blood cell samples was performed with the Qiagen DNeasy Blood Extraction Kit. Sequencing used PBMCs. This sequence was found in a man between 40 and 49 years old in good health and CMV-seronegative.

The DNA reads TGTGCCAGCAGACCAGGGGCACAAGAGACCCAGTACTTC. Translated, it gives CASRPGAQETQYF. The V gene is TRBV6-5 and the J gene is TRBJ2-5; TRBD1 is a weak D gene call, 6 bases matching. Trimming at the junction amounts to 6 bases on V and 2 bases on J, and the germline ends lie 10 bases apart. Reading the germline V gene gives CDR1 MNHEY and CDR2 SVGAGI. Reading from cysteine to phenylalanine, the CDR3 counts 13 amino acids. The sequence is cut down to CDR3 DNA, 39 bases in frame from base 1.